The source of this TCR beta chain is a study of blood T cell repertoires in COVID-19 (TCRdb year 2020). Describing the broader study: Samples from collaborators originated in the United States, Italy and Spain and spanned both the acute and convalescent phases of COVID-19. A de-identified subject ID, COVID-19 status, age in years and sex were almost always included in the sample metadata. The repertoires were made available in a free public database intended to serve as a resource for research on the immune response to SARS-CoV-2. HLA class I and class II types, where available, came from metadata supplied by the sample provider rather than from assay-based typing. The dataset comprised deeply sampled blood TCRbeta repertoires from subjects exposed to, actively infected with, or recovered from COVID-19. The material from the prospective study consisted of cDNA or gDNA derived from T cells, B-cell-depleted T cells, or PBMCs. The samples were drawn from two sources: the first 160 participants of the ongoing ImmuneRACE study, and some 1,300 subjects contributed by 6 global collaborators. The paper as a whole reports these results and caveats: Clinical and demographic metadata were provided uncurated, with the amount varying by source and participant.

Each collaborating institution followed its own protocols to collect whole blood in K2EDTA tubes. Collaborator samples were shipped for TCRbeta analysis as frozen whole blood, isolated PBMCs, or DNA extracted from either sample type. On this clone: Its antigen is not yet known. Nothing much larger sits one base from this clone, and base qualities are not available.

In the germline V gene, CDR1 corresponds to SGHAT and CDR2 to FQNNGV. The CDR3 goes from the cysteine to the phenylalanine over 15 residues. Only the CDR3 DNA is retained, 45 bases long and in frame from the first base. The germline V and J ends show losses of 5 bases and 6 bases respectively, and no gene match explains 8 bases of the junction. The immunoSEQ Assay, a bias-controlled multiplex PCR, was used to amplify TCRbeta CDR3 regions from genomic DNA. The original methods were these. Nucleated cell counts per sample were estimated from amplification of reference gene primers within the assay. To quantify the absolute abundance of each unique TCRbeta CDR3 rearrangement, sequence reads were collapsed and filtered. Productive Simpson clonality was computed per sample as the square root of Simpson's diversity index over productive rearrangements. TCRdb provides this immuneACCESS table in a form limited to in-frame rearrangements. Some clones are lacking; in checked studies, under half of them reflect an unresolved V gene, and why the rest are absent is not known. V and J calls and clone size are those listed in that table; D and trimming were worked out from the DNA. For this sample there are about 220,000 clones; 87% appear just once. Under 2% of the sample lies in the top ten.

Sequencing was done on a sample of peripheral blood. The chain joins TRBV11-2 to TRBJ1-5; TRBD1 agrees with 9 junctional bases. The source is a man aged 35-49 years with active or convalescent COVID-19. The DNA is TGTGCCAGCAGCACGGACAGGGGCCCGGGTCAGCCCCAGCATTTT. It translates to CASSTDRGPGQPQHF.